Listed here are 19 T cell receptor beta chains from one sample, sequenced in a study of technical replicates of blood from a handful of donors. Profiling relied on immunoSEQ multiplex PCR, and the TCRdb table lists in-frame clones only, not all of them. The sample holds roughly 100,000 clones; approximately 96% are singletons and the top ten take about 0.38%. Sequenced material: T cells isolated from PBMCs. These receptors came from a human donor in good health.

This rearrangement joins TRBV9 to TRBJ2-1, with no clear D. Between the trimmed V and J ends, which lost 4 bases and 2 bases, there was a span of 13 bases. The CDR3 spans 15 residues. The germline V gene has CDR1 SGDLS and CDR2 YYNGEE. The CDR3 DNA reads as TGTGCCAGCAGCCCCATGCGGCCTACCTACAATGAGCAGTTCTTC. Translation: CASSPMRPTYNEQFF. Full variable domain (rest looked up from reference TRBV9 and TRBJ2-1): DSGVTQTPKHLITATGQRVTLRCSPRSGDLSVYWYQQSLDQGLQFLIQYYNGEERAKGNILERFSAQQFPDLHSELNLSSLELGDSALYFCASSPMRPTYNEQFFGPGTRLTVL.

The V call is TRBV6-5, the J call TRBJ2-3; D remains ambiguous. Germline CDR1 is MNHEY and CDR2 is SVGAGI. The length of the CDR3 is 13 residues. V was clipped by 1 base and J by 3 bases, with 5 bases between them. CDR3 amino acids: CASSYFRTDTQYF. DNA of the CDR3: TGTGCCAGCAGTTACTTCAGAACAGATACGCAGTATTTT.

The chain combines TRBV7-8 with TRBJ1-5; D not resolved. Per germline, CDR1 SGHVS and CDR2 FQNEAQ. Trimming pared 1 base from V and 6 bases from J, leaving 10 bases between. This CDR3 region has 14 residues. The CDR3 DNA sequence: TGTGCCAGCAGCTTAGGGAGTCTCTCTCAGCCCCAGCATTTT. Protein sequence: CASSLGSLSQPQHF.

The V call is TRBV15, the J call TRBJ1-1; possibly TRBD1 for D (6 bases). CDR1 is LNHNV, CDR2 YYDKDF, per germline (reference sequence). This CDR3 spans 17 amino acids. Trimming shortened V by 4 bases and J by 2 bases, and 20 bases separated the two germline ends. CDR3 sequence (DNA): TGTGCCACCAGCATAGACTCTCTGAGGGGGTACAACACTGAAGCTTTCTTT. Translating it yields CATSIDSLRGYNTEAFF. The full variable domain, completed using reference TRBV15 and TRBJ1-1, is DAMVIQNPRYQVTQFGKPVTLSCSQTLNHNVMYWYQQKSSQAPKLLFHYYDKDFNNEADTPDNFQSRRPNTSFCFLDIRSPGLGDTAMYLCATSIDSLRGYNTEAFFGQGTRLTVV.

Only one count was recorded for this clone. The chain has TRBV29-1 and TRBJ1-2; 7 bases line up with TRBD1. The V gene end was trimmed by 1 base and the J gene end by 4 bases; junction bases not matched to a gene: 3. CDR3 length: 13 amino acids. The germline CDR1 and CDR2 sequences are SQVTM and ANQGSEA. CDR3 region: CSVEGDRRYGYTF. CDR3 DNA sequence: TGCAGCGTTGAAGGGGACAGACGCTATGGCTACACCTTC.

This chain links TRBV27 with TRBJ1-1, with a tentative D call TRBD1 (6 bases). The CDR3 is 14 residues long. Germline V lookup: CDR1 MNHEY, CDR2 SMNVEV (reference sequence). The V end was cut by 6 bases, the J end by 2 bases, with 13 bases between. Written as DNA, the CDR3 is TGTGCCAGCAGAGACGACAGGCGCAACACTGAAGCTTTCTTT. Translated, it gives CASRDDRRNTEAFF.

The chain has TRBV14 and TRBJ2-1; the D gene is possibly TRBD2 (6 bases). CDR1 SGHDN and CDR2 FVKESK come from the germline V gene. The V end was cut by 5 bases, the J end by 2 bases, with 16 bases between. The length of the CDR3 is 16 residues. DNA of the CDR3: TGTGCCAGCAGCACACCCGGGACTTATCCCTACAATGAGCAGTTCTTC. This sequence encodes CASSTPGTYPYNEQFF.

In this sample, this clone turned up a few times. The same CDR3 arises from other DNA sequences in this sample as well. The chain carries TRBV5-1 and TRBJ1-1, with TRBD1 as a possible D gene (5 bases). Trimming shortened V by 5 bases and J by 1 base, and 9 bases separated the two germline ends. The germline V gene encodes CDR1 SGHRS and CDR2 YFSETQ. The CDR3 is 13 residues long. The CDR3 bases are TGCGCCAGCAGTTATGGACAGAACACTGAAGCTTTCTTT. This translates into CASSYGQNTEAFF. Variable domain in full (rest from reference TRBV5-1 and TRBJ1-1): KAGVTQTPRYLIKTRGQQVTLSCSPISGHRSVSWYQQTPGQGLQFLFEYFSETQRNKGNFPGRFSGRQFSNSRSEMNVSTLELGDSALYLCASSYGQNTEAFFGQGTRLTVV.

This clone was recorded only once. The V and J genes are TRBV4-1 and TRBJ2-1, with 14 bases that match TRBD2. The CDR3 has 16 amino acids. J gave up 8 bases and V 4 bases, and 7 bases lay outside the gene matches. Germline values: CDR1 MGHRA, CDR2 YSYEKL. Here the CDR3 reads CASSPTSGRAWDEQFF. The CDR3 nucleotides read TGCGCCAGCAGCCCGACTAGCGGGAGGGCCTGGGATGAGCAGTTCTTC.

This clone was observed a single time. The chain employs TRBV7-9 and TRBJ1-4, with 7 bases matching TRBD1. The CDR3 is 14 residues long. V gave up 3 bases and J gave up 14 bases; unmatched junction bases: 12. Germline CDR1 is SEHNR and CDR2 is FQNEAQ (reference sequence). The CDR3 is CASSFAGGERGLFF. The CDR3 DNA is TGTGCCAGCAGCTTCGCAGGGGGAGAGAGGGGTCTGTTTTTT.

The CDR3 DNA sequence: TGTGCCAGCAGCCAAGACTTTGCGGGGTTAGAGACCCAGTACTTC. Translated: CASSQDFAGLETQYF. V gene TRBV14 combines with J gene TRBJ2-5; the D gene is possibly TRBD2 (6 bases). Per germline, CDR1 SGHDN and CDR2 FVKESK. This CDR3 region has 15 residues. Trimming took off 0 bases at V and 4 bases at J, with 12 bases between the two ends.

The chain carries TRBV6-4 and TRBJ2-7; 8 bases align to TRBD2. Germline assignment: CDR1 MRHNA and CDR2 SNTAGT. This CDR3 is built from 16 residues. The trim removed 9 bases at V and 0 bases at J, leaving 13 bases unmatched. This chain's CDR3 is CARPRVAGGISYEQYF. The CDR3 nucleotides read TGTGCCAGGCCGCGGGTGGCGGGGGGTATCTCCTACGAGCAGTACTTC.

The gene calls are TRBV19 and TRBJ2-1; 11 bases line up with TRBD2. Trimming removed 1 base from V and 9 bases from J; junction bases left unmatched: 8. Germline V gene data show CDR1 as LNHDA and CDR2 as SQIVND (reference sequence). The CDR3 consists of 16 residues. This CDR3 reads CASSIGTSGSKGEQFF. The CDR3 DNA sequence: TGTGCCAGTAGTATAGGAACTAGCGGGAGTAAGGGTGAGCAGTTCTTC.

This chain joins TRBV15 and TRBJ2-1, with a tentative D call TRBD2 (6 bases). V was trimmed by 0 bases and J by 9 bases, leaving 18 bases between them. CDR3 length: 16 residues. Per the germline V gene, CDR1 is LNHNV and CDR2 is YYDKDF (reference sequence). Written as DNA, the CDR3 is TGTGCCACCAGCAGAGAGGCCCCCGGCGGGACGAGTGAGCAGTTCTTC. Its translation: CATSREAPGGTSEQFF.

This rearrangement joins TRBV10-1 to TRBJ2-7; 9 bases agree with TRBD2. Germline CDR1 and CDR2: WNHNN and SYGVQD (reference sequence). After removal of 2 bases from V and 0 bases from J, the junction contained 2 bases not matched to a gene. The CDR3 runs 15 residues. The CDR3 protein is CASSEAGGPSYEQYF. In nucleotides, the CDR3 is TGCGCCAGCAGTGAGGCGGGAGGGCCCTCCTACGAGCAGTACTTC.

This chain connects TRBV7-9 to TRBJ2-3; no definite D call. The ends were cut back, 7 bases at V and 3 bases at J, with 8 bases in the middle. There are 12 residues in the CDR3. Per germline, CDR1 SEHNR and CDR2 FQNEAQ (reference sequence). As DNA, the CDR3 is TGTGCCAGCACCCCTAAGACAGATACGCAGTATTTT. Its protein is CASTPKTDTQYF.

The chain joins TRBV5-4 to TRBJ1-1; 7 bases are shared with TRBD1. The V gene's germline CDR1 is SGHNT and CDR2 YYREEE (reference sequence). The J segment lost 4 bases and the V segment lost 2 bases, leaving 8 bases of the junction unmatched. The CDR3 runs 15 residues. CDR3 nucleotide sequence: TGTGCCAGCAGCTTAACAGGGGAGCGGAGCACTGAAGCTTTCTTT. Its protein product is CASSLTGERSTEAFF. Looking up the rest from reference TRBV5-4 and TRBJ1-1 gives the full variable domain: ETGVTQSPTHLIKTRGQQVTLRCSSQSGHNTVSWYQQALGQGPQFIFQYYREEENGRGNFPPRFSGLQFPNYSSELNVNALELDDSALYLCASSLTGERSTEAFFGQGTRLTVV.

This clone was found once. This sequence joins TRBV4-2 and TRBJ2-1; TRBD2 matches at 7 bases. The CDR3 contains 14 residues. Germline V lookup: CDR1 LGHNA, CDR2 YNFKEQ. V was pared by 0 bases and J by 12 bases, with 8 bases of the junction left unmatched. CDR3 bases: TGTGCCAGCAGCCAAGATAGGACCGGCGGGAGGCAGTTCTTC. Its protein is CASSQDRTGGRQFF.

This clone was counted a single time. This chain uses TRBV25-1 with TRBJ1-1; the D is unclear. Trimming stripped 3 bases from V and 3 bases from J, with 14 bases between. From germline, CDR1 is MGHDK and CDR2 SYGVNS. This CDR3 spans 15 amino acids. CDR3 in amino acids: CASSDLPLGDTEAFF. Written as DNA, the CDR3 is TGTGCCAGCAGTGATTTACCCCTAGGCGACACTGAAGCTTTCTTT.